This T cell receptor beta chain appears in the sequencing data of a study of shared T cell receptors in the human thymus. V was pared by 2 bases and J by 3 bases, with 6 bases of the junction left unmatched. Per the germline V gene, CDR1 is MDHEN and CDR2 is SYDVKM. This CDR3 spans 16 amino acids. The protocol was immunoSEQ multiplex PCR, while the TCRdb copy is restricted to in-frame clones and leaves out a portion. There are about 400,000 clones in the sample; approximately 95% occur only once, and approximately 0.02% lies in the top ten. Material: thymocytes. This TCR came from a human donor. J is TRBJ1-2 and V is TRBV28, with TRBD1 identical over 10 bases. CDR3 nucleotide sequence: TGTGCCAGCAGTTTAAAGGGACAGGGGCACGACTATGGCTACACCTTC. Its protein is CASSLKGQGHDYGYTF.